This entry describes one TCR beta chain. TCRdb's table, derived via immunoSEQ multiplex PCR, lists solely in-frame clones and lacks some. The sample holds 70,000 or so clones, more than 70% seen once. The data stem from a study of blood T cell repertoires in COVID-19. Study overall: Sites in the United States, Italy and Spain provided acute and convalescent COVID-19 samples.

V gave up 2 bases and J gave up 2 bases, with 12 bases separating them. This CDR3 comprises 15 residues. Germline V lookup: CDR1 SNHLY, CDR2 FYNNEI. The chain combines TRBV2 with TRBJ2-5; no clear D. The source is a human donor in a cohort sampled during active COVID-19. The sequenced sample consisted of peripheral blood. CDR3 protein: CASSESPTVQETQYF. CDR3 nucleotide sequence: TGTGCCAGCAGTGAATCCCCCACGGTGCAAGAGACCCAGTACTTC.